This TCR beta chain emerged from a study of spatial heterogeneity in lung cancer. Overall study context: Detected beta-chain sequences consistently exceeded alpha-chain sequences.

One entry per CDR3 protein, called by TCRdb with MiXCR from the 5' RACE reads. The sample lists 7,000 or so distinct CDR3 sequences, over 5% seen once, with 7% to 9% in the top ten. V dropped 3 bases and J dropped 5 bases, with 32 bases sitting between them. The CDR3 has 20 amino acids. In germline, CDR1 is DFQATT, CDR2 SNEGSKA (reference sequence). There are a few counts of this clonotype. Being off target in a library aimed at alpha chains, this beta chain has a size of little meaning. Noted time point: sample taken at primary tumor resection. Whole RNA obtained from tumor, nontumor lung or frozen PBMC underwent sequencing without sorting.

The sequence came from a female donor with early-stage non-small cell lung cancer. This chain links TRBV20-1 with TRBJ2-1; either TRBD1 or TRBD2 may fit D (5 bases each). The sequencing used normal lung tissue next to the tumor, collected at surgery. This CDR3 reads CSASVRASRIRRQGDNEQFF. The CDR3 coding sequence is TGCAGTGCTAGTGTTAGGGCTAGCAGAATAAGACGACAAGGGGACAATGAGCAGTTCTTC.